These 10 T cell receptor beta chains came from one sample sequenced in a study of CD8+CD57+ T cells in acquired aplastic anemia. Genomic DNA provided the template from which TCR beta VDJ and CDR3 profiles were obtained. TCRdb reanalysed the reads using MiXCR and keeps one entry per CDR3 protein. Of 200,000 or so distinct CDR3 sequences listed, 64% are singletons. Sequencing was carried out using sorted CD4+, CD8+, or CD8+CD57+ T cells (not recorded which) from PBMCs. Receptor source: a human donor with severe aplastic anemia or a healthy control (not recorded which).

This clonotype appeared many times. The genes are TRBV6-5 and TRBJ2-7, with 10 bases that match TRBD1. Trimming removed 2 bases from V and 2 bases from J; junction bases left unmatched: 3. Germline CDR1 reads MNHEY; CDR2 reads SVGAGI. This CDR3 contains 15 residues. The CDR3 spells CASSYGDRGTYEQYF. CDR3 in DNA: TGTGCCAGCAGTTACGGGGACAGGGGTACCTACGAGCAGTACTTC.

This clonotype was seen only a few times. The gene calls are TRBV15 and TRBJ2-5; TRBD2 matches at 7 bases. Germline trimming cut 4 bases from V and 2 bases from J; bases unmatched to any gene: 13. From germline, CDR1 is LNHNV and CDR2 YYDKDF (reference sequence). The CDR3 covers 17 residues. The CDR3: CATSIGGDWREQETQYF. CDR3 bases: TGTGCCACCAGCATAGGAGGGGACTGGCGGGAGCAAGAGACCCAGTACTTC.

V usage is TRBV2 and J usage is TRBJ1-5, with 8 bases aligning to TRBD1. CDR3 size: 13 residues. Germline CDR1 reads SNHLY; CDR2 reads FYNNEI. The V and J ends lost 7 bases and 4 bases, in that order; junction bases with no gene match: 3. CDR3 in amino acids: CASTGGANQPQHF. In nucleotides, the CDR3 is TGTGCCAGCACAGGGGGCGCGAATCAGCCCCAGCATTTT.

V is TRBV20-1 and J is TRBJ2-7, with 7 nucleotides matching TRBD2. The CDR3 has 15 residues. The V gene's germline CDR1 is DFQATT and CDR2 SNEGSKA (reference sequence). V lost 1 base, J lost 2 bases, and 8 bases stayed unmatched. CDR3 protein: CSARGRLLATYEQYF. For the CDR3, the DNA is TGCAGTGCTAGAGGAAGATTACTAGCGACCTACGAGCAGTACTTC.

The chain combines TRBV5-1 with TRBJ2-2; D remains ambiguous. The CDR3 has 15 amino acids. V was pared by 3 bases and J by 2 bases, with 11 bases between. In germline, CDR1 is SGHRS, CDR2 YFSETQ. The CDR3 sequence: CASSSQTTNTGELFF. The CDR3 nucleotides are TGCGCCAGCAGCTCTCAAACCACTAACACCGGGGAGCTGTTTTTT.

This clonotype showed up just a few times. V is TRBV10-3 and J is TRBJ2-1, with D unresolved. With 10 bases removed from V and 5 bases from J, the gap between germline ends came to 15 bases. Germline-derived CDR1 and CDR2 are ENHRY and SYGVKD. The CDR3 totals 13 residues. The CDR3 is CASSKSENNEQFF. DNA of the CDR3: TGTGCCAGCAGCAAGTCCGAGAACAATGAGCAGTTCTTC.

For this clonotype: Likely a read error: the CDR3 ends without its conserved phenylalanine or tryptophan. As DNA, the CDR3 is TGCAGTGCTTTTTTGCCCGGGACTACGGAGACCCAGTACCTC. It translates to CSAFLPGTTETQYL. This chain joins TRBV20-1 and TRBJ2-5; 7 bases align to TRBD2. V shed 5 bases, J shed 5 bases, and the junction held 11 bases outside the gene matches. Germline V lookup: CDR1 DFQATT, CDR2 SNEGSKA (reference sequence). The CDR3 runs to 14 residues.

The chain uses TRBV19 and TRBJ2-5; no clear D gene. Germline loops: CDR1 LNHDA, CDR2 SQIVND (reference sequence). The CDR3 length is 13 residues. V gave up 3 bases and J gave up 2 bases, with 7 bases separating them. The CDR3: CASSIVGQETQYF. CDR3 coding DNA: TGTGCCAGTAGTATTGTTGGGCAAGAGACCCAGTACTTC.

This chain uses TRBV7-9 with TRBJ1-4; D not certain. The germline V gene encodes CDR1 SEHNR and CDR2 FQNEAQ (reference sequence). This CDR3 region has 15 residues. V lost 1 base, J lost 5 bases, and 11 bases lay in between. The CDR3 DNA reads as TGTGCCAGCAGCTTAGGTCTGTCAGAAAATGAAAAACTGTTTTTT. Translation: CASSLGLSENEKLFF.

The chain uses TRBV28 and TRBJ2-7; TRBD2 aligns across 8 bases. The ends lost 5 bases at V and 3 bases at J; junction bases unmatched: 9. The CDR3 extends over 15 amino acids. Germline values: CDR1 MDHEN, CDR2 SYDVKM. The CDR3 DNA is TGTGCCAGCAGTCCCCGGCCGGGGGGGCTCTACGAGCAGTACTTC. Translated: CASSPRPGGLYEQYF.